This T cell receptor beta chain was profiled in a study of control samples from healthy donors and cancer patients. The assay was immunoSEQ multiplex PCR, and TCRdb's table has in-frame clones only and misses some. The profile shows roughly 130,000 clones, approximately 90% of them singletons. Germline-derived CDR1 and CDR2 are MGHDK and SYGVNS. V shed 10 bases, J shed 6 bases, and the junction held 11 bases outside the gene matches. This CDR3 region has 13 residues. Material: blood. This clonotype was obtained from a man aged 18 to 29 in good health. V usage is TRBV25-1 and J usage is TRBJ2-7; 8 bases match TRBD2. The CDR3 loop reads CATRDGRVLEQYV. The DNA for the CDR3 is TGTGCCACACGCGACGGGAGGGTCCTCGAGCAGTACGTC.